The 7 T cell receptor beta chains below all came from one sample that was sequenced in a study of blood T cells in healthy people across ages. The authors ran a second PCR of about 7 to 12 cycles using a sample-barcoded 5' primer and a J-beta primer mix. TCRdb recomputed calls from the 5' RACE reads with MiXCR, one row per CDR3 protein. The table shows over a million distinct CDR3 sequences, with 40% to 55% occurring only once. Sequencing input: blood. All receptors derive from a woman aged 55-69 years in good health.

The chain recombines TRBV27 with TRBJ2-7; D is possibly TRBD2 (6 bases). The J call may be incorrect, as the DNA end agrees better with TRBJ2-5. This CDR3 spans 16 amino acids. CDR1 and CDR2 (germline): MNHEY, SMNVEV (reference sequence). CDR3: CASRTQGGRPSETQYF. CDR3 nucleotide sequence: TGTGCCAGCAGAACCCAGGGAGGCAGGCCCTCGGAGACCCAGTACTTC.

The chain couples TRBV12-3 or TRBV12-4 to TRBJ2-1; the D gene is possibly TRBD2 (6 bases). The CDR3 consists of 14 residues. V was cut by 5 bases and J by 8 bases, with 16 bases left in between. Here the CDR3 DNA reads TGTGCCAGCAGTACGACGGGGGAATCGCATGAGCAGTTCTTC. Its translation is CASSTTGESHEQFF.

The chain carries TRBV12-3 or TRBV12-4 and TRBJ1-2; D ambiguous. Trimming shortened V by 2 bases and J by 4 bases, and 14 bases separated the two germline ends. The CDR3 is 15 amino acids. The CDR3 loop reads CASSLRVGVGYGYTF. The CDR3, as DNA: TGTGCCAGCAGTTTACGGGTTGGGGTCGGCTATGGCTACACCTTC.

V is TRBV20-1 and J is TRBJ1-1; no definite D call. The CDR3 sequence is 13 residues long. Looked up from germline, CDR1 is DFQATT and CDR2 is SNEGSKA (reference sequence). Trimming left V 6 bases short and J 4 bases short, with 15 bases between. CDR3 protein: CSAFGLGSTEAFF. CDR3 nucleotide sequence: TGCAGTGCCTTCGGGCTAGGGAGCACTGAAGCTTTCTTT.

This CDR3 reads CASSVGGSAREAFF. The CDR3 coding sequence is TGCGCCAGCAGCGTGGGCGGATCCGCCAGAGAAGCTTTCTTT. J is TRBJ1-1 and V is TRBV5-1; D is undetermined. V lost 4 bases and J 8 bases, leaving 18 bases between the germline ends. Germline V lookup: CDR1 SGHRS, CDR2 YFSETQ. This CDR3 region has 14 residues.

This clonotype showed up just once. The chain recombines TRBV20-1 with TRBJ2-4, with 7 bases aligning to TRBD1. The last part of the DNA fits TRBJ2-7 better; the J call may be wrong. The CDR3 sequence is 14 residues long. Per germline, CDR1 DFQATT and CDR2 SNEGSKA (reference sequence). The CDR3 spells CSAVGAGGLFEQYF. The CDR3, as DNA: TGCAGTGCTGTCGGAGCAGGGGGATTATTCGAGCAGTACTTC.

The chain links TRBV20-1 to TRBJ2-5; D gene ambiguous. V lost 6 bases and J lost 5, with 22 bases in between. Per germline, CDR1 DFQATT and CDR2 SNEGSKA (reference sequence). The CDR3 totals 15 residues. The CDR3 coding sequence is TGCAGTGCCCCCCACCGGGCCCTCATAAGGGAGACCCAGTACTTC. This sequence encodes CSAPHRALIRETQYF.